The T cell receptor (beta chain) described here comes from a study of cytomegalovirus exposure and HLA in healthy donors. TCRdb's copy holds only in-frame clones and misses some; the assay was immunoSEQ multiplex PCR. The sample lists roughly 140,000 clones, roughly nine tenths occurring once. CDR3 length: 14 residues. Germline CDR1 is SGHVS and CDR2 is FQNEAQ. V lost 3 bases and J 6 bases, leaving 15 bases between the germline ends. Sequenced input: PBMCs. V is TRBV7-8 and J is TRBJ2-7; perhaps TRBD2 as D (7 bases). This clonotype originated in a woman between 18 and 30 years old in good health and CMV-seropositive. The CDR3 is CASSFGGTSREQYF. CDR3 bases: TGTGCCAGCAGCTTCGGGGGGACATCCCGCGAGCAGTACTTC.